The clone carrying this T cell receptor beta chain appeared a few times. The junction shows a germline mismatch at one end, possibly a read error. Time point noted: sample taken at primary tumor resection. Whole RNA obtained from tumor, nontumor lung or frozen PBMC underwent sequencing without sorting. TCRdb independently ran MiXCR on the 5' RACE reads; one entry per CDR3 protein. The sample contains about 85,000 distinct CDR3 sequences, about 20% of which appear only once. The data are from a study of spatial heterogeneity in lung cancer. CDR1 is MNHNY, CDR2 SVGAGI, per germline (reference sequence). This CDR3 spans 13 amino acids.

The specimen comprised PBMCs, sampled at surgery. J is TRBJ2-5 and V is TRBV6-6, with a weak D call TRBD2 (6 bases). This TCR derives from a male donor with early-stage non-small cell lung cancer. CDR3 amino acids: CASTNAGTPGPLF. The CDR3 DNA follows: TGTGCCAGCACCAACGCCGGGACTCCTGGGCCGCTCTTC.